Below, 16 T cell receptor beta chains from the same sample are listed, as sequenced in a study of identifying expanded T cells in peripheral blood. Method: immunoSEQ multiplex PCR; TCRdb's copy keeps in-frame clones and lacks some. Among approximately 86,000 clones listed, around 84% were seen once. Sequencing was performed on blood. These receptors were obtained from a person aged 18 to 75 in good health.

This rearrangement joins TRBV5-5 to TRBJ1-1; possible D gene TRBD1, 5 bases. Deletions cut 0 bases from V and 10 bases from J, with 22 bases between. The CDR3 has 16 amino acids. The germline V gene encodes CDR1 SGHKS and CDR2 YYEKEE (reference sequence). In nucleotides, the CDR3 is TGTGCCAGCAGCTTGGATAGGGACCTCGGGGGGATTCGAGCTTTCTTT. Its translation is CASSLDRDLGGIRAFF.

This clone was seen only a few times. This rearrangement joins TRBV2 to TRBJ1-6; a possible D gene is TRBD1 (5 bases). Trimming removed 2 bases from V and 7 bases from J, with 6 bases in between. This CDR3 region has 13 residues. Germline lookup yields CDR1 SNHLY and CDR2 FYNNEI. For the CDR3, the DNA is TGTGCCAGCAGTGAACCAGGGAATTCACCCCTCCACTTT. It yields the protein CASSEPGNSPLHF. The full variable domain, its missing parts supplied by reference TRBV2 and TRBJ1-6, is EPEVTQTPSHQVTQMGQEVILRCVPISNHLYFYWYRQILGQKVEFLVSFYNNEISEKSEIFDDQFSVERPDGSNFTLKIRSTKLEDSAMYFCASSEPGNSPLHFGNGTRLTVT.

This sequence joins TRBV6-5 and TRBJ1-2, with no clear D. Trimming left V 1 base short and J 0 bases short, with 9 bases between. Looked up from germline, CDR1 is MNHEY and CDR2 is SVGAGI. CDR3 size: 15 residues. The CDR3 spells CASSYWPGANYGYTF. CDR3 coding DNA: TGTGCCAGCAGTTACTGGCCCGGGGCTAACTATGGCTACACCTTC.

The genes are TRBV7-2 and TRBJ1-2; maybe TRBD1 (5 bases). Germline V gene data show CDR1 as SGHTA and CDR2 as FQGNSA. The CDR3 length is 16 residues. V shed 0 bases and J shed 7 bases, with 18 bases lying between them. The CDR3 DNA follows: TGTGCCAGCAGCTTAGCTTCAGGGCTCCTCCAGGGTGGCTACACCTTC. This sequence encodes CASSLASGLLQGGYTF. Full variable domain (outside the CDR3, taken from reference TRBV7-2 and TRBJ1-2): GAGVSQSPSNKVTEKGKDVELRCDPISGHTALYWYRQSLGQGLEFLIYFQGNSAPDKSGLPSDRFSAERTGGSVSTLTIQRTQQEDSAVYLCASSLASGLLQGGYTFGSGTRLTVV.

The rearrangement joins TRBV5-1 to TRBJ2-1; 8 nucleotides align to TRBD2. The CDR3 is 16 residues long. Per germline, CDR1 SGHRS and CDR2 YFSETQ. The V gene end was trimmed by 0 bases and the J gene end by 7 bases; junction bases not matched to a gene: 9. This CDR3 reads CASSLEAGGAVNEQFF. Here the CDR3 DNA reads TGCGCCAGCAGCTTGGAGGCCGGGGGGGCCGTGAATGAGCAGTTCTTC. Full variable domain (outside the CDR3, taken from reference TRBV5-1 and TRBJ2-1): KAGVTQTPRYLIKTRGQQVTLSCSPISGHRSVSWYQQTPGQGLQFLFEYFSETQRNKGNFPGRFSGRQFSNSRSEMNVSTLELGDSALYLCASSLEAGGAVNEQFFGPGTRLTVL.

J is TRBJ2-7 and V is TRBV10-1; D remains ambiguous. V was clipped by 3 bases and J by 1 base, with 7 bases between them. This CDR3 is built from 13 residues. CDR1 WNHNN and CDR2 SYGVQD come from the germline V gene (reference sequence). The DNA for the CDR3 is TGCGCCAGCAGTGAAGGAAATTCCTACGAGCAGTACTTC. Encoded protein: CASSEGNSYEQYF.

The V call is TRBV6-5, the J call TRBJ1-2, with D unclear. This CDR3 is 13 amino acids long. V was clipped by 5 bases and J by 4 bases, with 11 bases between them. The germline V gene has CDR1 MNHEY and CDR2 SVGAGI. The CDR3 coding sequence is TGTGCCAGCAGTCCAACAAGTTCCTATGGCTACACCTTC. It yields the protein CASSPTSSYGYTF.

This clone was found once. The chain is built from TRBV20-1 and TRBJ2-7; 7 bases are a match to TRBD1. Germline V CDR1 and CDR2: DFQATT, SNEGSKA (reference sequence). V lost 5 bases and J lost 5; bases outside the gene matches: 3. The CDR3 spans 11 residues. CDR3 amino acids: CSARDSHEQYF. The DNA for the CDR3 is TGCAGTGCTCGGGACAGCCACGAGCAGTACTTC.

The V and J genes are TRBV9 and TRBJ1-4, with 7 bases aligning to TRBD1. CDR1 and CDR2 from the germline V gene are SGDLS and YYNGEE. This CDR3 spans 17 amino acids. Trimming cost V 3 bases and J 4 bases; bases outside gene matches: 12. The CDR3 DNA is TGTGCCAGCAGCGCCTCGTCGAGCGGACAGGATAATGAAAAACTGTTTTTT. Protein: CASSASSSGQDNEKLFF.

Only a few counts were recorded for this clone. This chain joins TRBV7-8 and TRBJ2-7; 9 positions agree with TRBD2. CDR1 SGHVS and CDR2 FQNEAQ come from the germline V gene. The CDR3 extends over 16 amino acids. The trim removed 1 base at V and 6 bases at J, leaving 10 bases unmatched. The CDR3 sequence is CASSLDLAGGPVEQYF. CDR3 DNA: TGTGCCAGCAGCTTAGACCTGGCGGGGGGGCCGGTCGAGCAGTACTTC.

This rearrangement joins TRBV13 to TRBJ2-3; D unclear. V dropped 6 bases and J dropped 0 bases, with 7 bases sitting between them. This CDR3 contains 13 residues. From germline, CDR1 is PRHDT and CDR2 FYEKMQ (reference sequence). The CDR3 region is CASRLLSTDTQYF. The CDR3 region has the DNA TGTGCCAGCAGGCTATTGAGCACAGATACGCAGTATTTT.

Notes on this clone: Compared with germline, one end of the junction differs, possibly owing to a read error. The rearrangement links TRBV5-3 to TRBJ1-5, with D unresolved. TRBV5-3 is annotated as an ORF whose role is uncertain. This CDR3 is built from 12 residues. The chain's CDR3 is CASSSANQPQHF. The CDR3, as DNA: TGTGCCAGCAGCTCGGCCAATCAGCCCCAGCATTTT.

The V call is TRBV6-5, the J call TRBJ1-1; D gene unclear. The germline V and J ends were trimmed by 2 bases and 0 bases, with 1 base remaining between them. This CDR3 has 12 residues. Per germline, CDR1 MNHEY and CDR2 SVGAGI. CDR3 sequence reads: CASSYLNTEAFF. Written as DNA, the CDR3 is TGTGCCAGCAGTTACCTGAACACTGAAGCTTTCTTT.

The CDR3 DNA is TGTGCGACCGAGTCTGGGGCCAACGTCCTGAATACCGAGTCTGGGGCCAACGTCCTGACTTTC. Translation: CATESGANVLNTESGANVLTF. The V gene is TRBV12-5, the J gene TRBJ2-6; weak D call: TRBD1 (5 bases). The germline V gene encodes CDR1 LGHNT and CDR2 FRNRAP. The CDR3 extends over 21 amino acids.

CDR3: CASSPNMDTQYF. For the CDR3, the DNA is TGTGCCAGCAGCCCCAACATGGATACGCAGTATTTT. The chain recombines TRBV7-2 with TRBJ2-3; D is uncertain. With 5 bases removed from V and 6 bases from J, the gap between germline ends came to 9 bases. The CDR3 has 12 amino acids. CDR1 SGHTA and CDR2 FQGNSA come from the germline V gene.

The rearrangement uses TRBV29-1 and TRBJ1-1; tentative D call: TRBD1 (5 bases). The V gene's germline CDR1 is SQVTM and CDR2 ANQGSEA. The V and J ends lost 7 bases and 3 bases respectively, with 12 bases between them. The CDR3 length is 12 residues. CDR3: CSASGWDTEAFF. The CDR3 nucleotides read TGCAGCGCCTCAGGGTGGGACACTGAAGCTTTCTTT. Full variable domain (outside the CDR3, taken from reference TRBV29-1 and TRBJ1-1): SAVISQKPSRDICQRGTSLTIQCQVDSQVTMMFWYRQQPGQSLTLIATANQGSEATYESGFVIDKFPISRPNLTFSTLTVSNMSPEDSSIYLCSASGWDTEAFFGQGTRLTVV.